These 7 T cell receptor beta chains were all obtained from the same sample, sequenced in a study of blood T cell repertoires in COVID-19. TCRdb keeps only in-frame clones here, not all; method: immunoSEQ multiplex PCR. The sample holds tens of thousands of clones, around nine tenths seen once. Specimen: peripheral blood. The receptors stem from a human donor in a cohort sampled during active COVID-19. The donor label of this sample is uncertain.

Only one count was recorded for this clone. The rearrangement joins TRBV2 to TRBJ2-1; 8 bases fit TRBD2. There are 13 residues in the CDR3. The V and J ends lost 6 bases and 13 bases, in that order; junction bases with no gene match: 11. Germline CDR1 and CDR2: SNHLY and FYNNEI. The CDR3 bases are TGTGCCAGCAGCTCCGGGACTAGTGATTATCAGTTCTTC. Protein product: CASSSGTSDYQFF.

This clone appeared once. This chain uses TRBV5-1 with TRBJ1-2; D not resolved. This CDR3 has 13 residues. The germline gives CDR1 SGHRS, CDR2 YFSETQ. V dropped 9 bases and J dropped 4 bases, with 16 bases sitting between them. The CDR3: CATQVDAGYGYTF. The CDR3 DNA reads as TGCGCCACCCAAGTAGATGCGGGCTATGGCTACACCTTC.

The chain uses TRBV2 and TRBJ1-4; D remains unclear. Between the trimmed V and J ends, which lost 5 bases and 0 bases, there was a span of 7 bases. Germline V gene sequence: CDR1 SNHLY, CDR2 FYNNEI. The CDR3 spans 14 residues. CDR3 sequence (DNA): TGTGCCAGCAGTTACAGTGCAACTAATGAAAAACTGTTTTTT. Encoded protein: CASSYSATNEKLFF.

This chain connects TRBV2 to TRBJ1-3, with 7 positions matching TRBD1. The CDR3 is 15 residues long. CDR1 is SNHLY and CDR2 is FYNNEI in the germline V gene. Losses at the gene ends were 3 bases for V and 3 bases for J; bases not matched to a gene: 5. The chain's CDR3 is CASSEEGAGGNTIYF. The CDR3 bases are TGTGCCAGCAGTGAGGAGGGGGCGGGTGGAAACACCATATATTTT.

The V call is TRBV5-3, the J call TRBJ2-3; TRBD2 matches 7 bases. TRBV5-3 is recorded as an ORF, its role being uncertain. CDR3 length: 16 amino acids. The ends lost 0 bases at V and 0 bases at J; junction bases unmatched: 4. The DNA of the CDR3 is TGTGCCAGAAGCTTGGAAGTGGGAGGGAGCACAGATACGCAGTATTTT. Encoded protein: CARSLEVGGSTDTQYF.

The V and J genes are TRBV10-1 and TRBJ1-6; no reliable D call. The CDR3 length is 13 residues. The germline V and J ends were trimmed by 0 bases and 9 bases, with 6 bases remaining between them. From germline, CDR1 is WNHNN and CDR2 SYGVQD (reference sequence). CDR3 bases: TGCGCCAGCAGTGAGTCGACTCTTTCACCCCTCCACTTT. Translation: CASSESTLSPLHF.

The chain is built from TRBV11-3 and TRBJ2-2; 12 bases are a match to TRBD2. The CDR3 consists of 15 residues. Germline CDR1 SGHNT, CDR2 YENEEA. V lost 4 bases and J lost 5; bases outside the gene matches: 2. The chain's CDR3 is CASSSTSGGTGELFF. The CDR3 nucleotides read TGTGCCAGCAGCTCGACTAGCGGGGGAACCGGGGAGCTGTTTTTT. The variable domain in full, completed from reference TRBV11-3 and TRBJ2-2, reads EAGVVQSPRYKIIEKKQPVAFWCNPISGHNTLYWYLQNLGQGPELLIRYENEEAVDDSQLPKDRFSAERLKGVDSTLKIQPAELGDSAVYLCASSSTSGGTGELFFGEGSRLTVL.